This TCR beta chain emerged from a study of Ad26.COV2.S vaccination and SARS-CoV-2 variants (dated by TCRdb to 2020 to 2022). As for the study more broadly: Vaccine-arm donors were drawn from COV1001, a multicentre, randomized, double-blind, placebo-controlled phase I-IIa trial of Ad26.COV2.S in healthy adults. The TCR-sequenced set comprised roughly 30 samples: some 19 Ad26.COV2.S vaccine recipients, 5 placebo recipients and 8 SARS-CoV-2 convalescent individuals. Participants in the trial were split at random into five groups of five each, receiving low-dose or high-dose Ad26.COV2.S once or twice, or else placebo on both occasions. TCRbeta repertoire sequencing served as the tool for gauging how specific and how broad the SARS-CoV-2-reactive T cell receptors were following Ad26.COV2.S vaccination. Dosing of Ad26.COV2.S was intramuscular, at either 5x10^10 or 1x10^11 viral particles, delivered as one shot or as two shots spaced 56 days apart. Blinding of investigators to trial group allocation was maintained during experiments and outcome assessment.

The research as a whole found: The study was not powered for comparison of responses between vaccine doses or regimens. The authors noted that total T cell responses may have been underestimated by the TCR breadth and depth analyses. Vaccine and placebo recipients had similar non-spike TCR breadth, a finding consistent with the vaccine containing only spike. Spike-specific TCR breadth was higher in Ad26.COV2.S recipients than in placebo recipients (P = 0.0014). After vaccination, spike-specific CD8+ and CD4+ T cell responses were reported to show substantial breadth.

TCRbeta CDR3 regions were sequenced with the immunoSEQ Assay. After extraction, genomic DNA underwent amplification by bias-controlled multiplex PCR, followed by high-throughput sequencing. As for the original processing: To quantify the absolute abundance of every unique TCRbeta CDR3 region, sequences were collapsed and filtered. T cell fraction was estimated by normalizing TCRbeta template counts to usable DNA, with usable DNA measured through amplification of reference genes found in all nucleated cells. Repertoire TCRs were annotated as SARS-CoV-2-specific when V gene, CDR3 amino acid sequence and J gene were exactly matched to a known reactive TCR set. The reference SARS-CoV-2 TCR set was obtained from MIRA and was filtered for enrichment in COVID-19-positive ImmuneCODE repertoires, whereby public or cross-reactive TCRs were removed. Based on the MIRA antigens, annotated TCRs were further analysed at the level of specific ORF or position within ORF. Breadth was defined as annotated unique rearrangements over total unique productive rearrangements; depth was the summed frequency of those rearrangements. Two-sided Wilcoxon rank-sum tests were applied when comparing TCR breadth between groups. TCRdb provides this immuneACCESS table in a form limited to in-frame rearrangements. Some clones are lacking; in checked studies, under half of them reflect an unresolved V gene, and why the rest are absent is not known. Clonal size and the V and J genes are those of that table, whereas D and trimming came from the DNA. Within this sample are around 300,000 clones, with under 90% of them counted one time only. Clones ranked in the top ten supply about 5% of the sample.

For this clone: Its cognate antigen has yet to be identified. Nothing much larger sits one base from this clone, and base qualities are not available.

Explained via the paper, the treatment or condition label denotes: roughly 20 received Ad26.COV2.S at low or high dose, single or two shots; 5 received placebo; per-sample allocation not given. For vaccine and placebo recipients, the sequenced repertoires came from samples collected on day 63 after the first injection. Cohort 1b enrolled some 25 adults aged 18-55 years at a single site in Boston, USA, between 29 July and 7 August 2020. Ad26.COV2.S consisted of a replication-incompetent adenovirus type 26 vector by which a prefusion-stabilized SARS-CoV-2 spike protein from the original Wuhan strain was expressed. The junction carries 10 bases between V and J, which are trimmed by 2 bases and 1 base respectively. The CDR3 has 15 amino acids, counting the end cysteine and phenylalanine. CDR3 DNA only is kept here, 45 bases in frame from base 1. Via the germline V gene, CDR1 is MNHEY and CDR2 SVGEGT.

The chain is assembled from TRBV6-2 or TRBV6-3 and TRBJ2-3; no D gene can be assigned with confidence. The sequencing here drew on peripheral blood, taken in a trial of Ad26.COV2.S vaccine versus placebo. This TCR came from a person between 18 and 60 years old who received the Ad26.COV2.S COVID-19 vaccine or a placebo. This receptor has the CDR3 CASSYPHSGTDTQYF. DNA sequence: TGTGCCAGCAGTTACCCTCACTCAGGCACAGATACGCAGTATTTT.